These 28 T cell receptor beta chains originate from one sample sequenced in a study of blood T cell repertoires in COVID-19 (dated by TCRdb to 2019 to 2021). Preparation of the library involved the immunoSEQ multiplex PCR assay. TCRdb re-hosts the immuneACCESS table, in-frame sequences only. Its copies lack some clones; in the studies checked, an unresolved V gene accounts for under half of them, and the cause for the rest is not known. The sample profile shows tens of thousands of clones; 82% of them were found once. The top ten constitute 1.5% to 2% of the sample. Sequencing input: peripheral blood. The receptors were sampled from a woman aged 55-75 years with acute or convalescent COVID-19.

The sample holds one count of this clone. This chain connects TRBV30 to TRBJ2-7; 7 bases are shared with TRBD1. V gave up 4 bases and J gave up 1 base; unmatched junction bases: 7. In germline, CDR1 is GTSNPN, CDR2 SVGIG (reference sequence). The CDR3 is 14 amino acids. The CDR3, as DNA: TGTGCCTGGAAAGTAGGGGGCAAATCCTACGAGCAGTACTTC. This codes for CAWKVGGKSYEQYF.

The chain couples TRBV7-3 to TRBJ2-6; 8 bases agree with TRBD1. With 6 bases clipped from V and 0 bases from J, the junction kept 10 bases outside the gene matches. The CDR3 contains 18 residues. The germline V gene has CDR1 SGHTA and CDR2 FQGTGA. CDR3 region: CASSPLRDRISGANVLTF. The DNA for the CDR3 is TGTGCCAGCAGTCCCCTCCGGGACAGGATCTCTGGGGCCAACGTCCTGACTTTC.

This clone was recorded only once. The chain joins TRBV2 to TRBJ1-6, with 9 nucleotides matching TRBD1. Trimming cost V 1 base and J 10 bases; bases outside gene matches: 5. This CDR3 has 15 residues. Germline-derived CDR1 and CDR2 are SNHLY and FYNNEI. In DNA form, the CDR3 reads TGTGCCAGCAGTGAAGGTGGACAGGGGTGGTCACCCCTCCACTTT. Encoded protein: CASSEGGQGWSPLHF.

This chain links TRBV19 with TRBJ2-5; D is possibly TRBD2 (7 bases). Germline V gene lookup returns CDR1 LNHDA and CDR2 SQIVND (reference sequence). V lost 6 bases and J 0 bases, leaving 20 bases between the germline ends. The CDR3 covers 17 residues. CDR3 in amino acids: CASRGAGRAGNQETQYF. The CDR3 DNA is TGTGCCAGTAGGGGGGCAGGGAGGGCCGGGAACCAAGAGACCCAGTACTTC.

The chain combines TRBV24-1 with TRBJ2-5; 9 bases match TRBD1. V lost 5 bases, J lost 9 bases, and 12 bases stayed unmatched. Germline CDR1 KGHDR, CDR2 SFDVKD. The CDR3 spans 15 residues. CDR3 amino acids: CATSAGTGNRVAQYF. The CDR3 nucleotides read TGTGCCACCAGTGCGGGGACAGGGAACCGGGTGGCCCAGTACTTC.

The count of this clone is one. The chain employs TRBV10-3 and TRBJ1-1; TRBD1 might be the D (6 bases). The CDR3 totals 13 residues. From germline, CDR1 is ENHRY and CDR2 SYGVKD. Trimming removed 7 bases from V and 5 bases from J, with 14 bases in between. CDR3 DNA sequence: TGTGCCATCATGAAAGAAGGACAGACTGAAGCTTTCTTT. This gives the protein CAIMKEGQTEAFF.

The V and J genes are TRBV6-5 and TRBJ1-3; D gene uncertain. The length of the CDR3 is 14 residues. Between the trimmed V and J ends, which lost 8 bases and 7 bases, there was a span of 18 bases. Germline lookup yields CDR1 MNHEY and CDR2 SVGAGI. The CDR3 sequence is CASLSGSPLNTIYF. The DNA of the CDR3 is TGTGCCAGCCTGTCGGGGTCCCCCCTCAACACCATATATTTT.

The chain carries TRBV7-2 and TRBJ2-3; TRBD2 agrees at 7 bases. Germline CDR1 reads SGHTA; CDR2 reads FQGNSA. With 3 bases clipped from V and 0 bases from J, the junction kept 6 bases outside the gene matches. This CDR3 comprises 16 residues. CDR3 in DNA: TGTGCCAGCAGCTTCTCTAGCGGACCTAGCACAGATACGCAGTATTTT. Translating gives CASSFSSGPSTDTQYF.

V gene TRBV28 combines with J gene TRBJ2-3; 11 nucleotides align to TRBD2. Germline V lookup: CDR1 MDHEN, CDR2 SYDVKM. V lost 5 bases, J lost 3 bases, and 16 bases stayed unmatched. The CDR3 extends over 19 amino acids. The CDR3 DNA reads TGTGCCAGCAGTAGCTTCGGAGGAACTAGCGGGAGCAGGACAGATACGCAGTATTTT. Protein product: CASSSFGGTSGSRTDTQYF.

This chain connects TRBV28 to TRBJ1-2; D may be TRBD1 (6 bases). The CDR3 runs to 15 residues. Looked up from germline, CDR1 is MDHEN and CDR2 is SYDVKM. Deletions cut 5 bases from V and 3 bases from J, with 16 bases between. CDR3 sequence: CASSTPGQRYYGYTF. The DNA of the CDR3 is TGTGCCAGCAGTACTCCAGGACAGAGATACTATGGCTACACCTTC.

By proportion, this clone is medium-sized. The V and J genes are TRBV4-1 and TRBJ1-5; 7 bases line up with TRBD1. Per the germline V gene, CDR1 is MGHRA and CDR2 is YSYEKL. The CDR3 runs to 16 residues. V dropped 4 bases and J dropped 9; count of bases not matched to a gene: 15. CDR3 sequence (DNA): TGCGCCAGCAGCCTCCTACCAGACAGGGCGGGGGGGCCCCAGCATTTT. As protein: CASSLLPDRAGGPQHF.

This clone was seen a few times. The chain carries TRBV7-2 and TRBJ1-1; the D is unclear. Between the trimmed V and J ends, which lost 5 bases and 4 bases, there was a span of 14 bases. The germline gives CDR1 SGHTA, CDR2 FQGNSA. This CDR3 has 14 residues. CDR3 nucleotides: TGTGCCAGCAGCCCCCGGCGCGGAGTCACTGAAGCTTTCTTT. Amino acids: CASSPRRGVTEAFF.

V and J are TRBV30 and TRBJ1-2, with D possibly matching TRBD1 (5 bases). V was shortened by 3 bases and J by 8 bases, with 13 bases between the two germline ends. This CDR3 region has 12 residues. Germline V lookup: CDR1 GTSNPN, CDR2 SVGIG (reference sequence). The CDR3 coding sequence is TGTGCCTGGAGAGACAGCTCAAGAGGCTACACCTTC. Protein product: CAWRDSSRGYTF.

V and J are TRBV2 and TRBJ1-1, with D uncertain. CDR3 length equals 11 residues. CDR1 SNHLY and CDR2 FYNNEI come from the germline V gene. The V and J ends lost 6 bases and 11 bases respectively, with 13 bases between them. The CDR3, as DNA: TGTGCCAGCAGCGCCCGACGGGATGCTTTCTTT. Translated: CASSARRDAFF.

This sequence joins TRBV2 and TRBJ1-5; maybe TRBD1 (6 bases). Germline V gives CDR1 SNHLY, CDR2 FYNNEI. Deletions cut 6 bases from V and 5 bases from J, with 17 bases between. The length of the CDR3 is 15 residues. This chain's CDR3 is CASSQVGDNYQPQHF. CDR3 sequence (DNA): TGTGCCAGCAGCCAAGTCGGGGACAACTATCAGCCCCAGCATTTT.

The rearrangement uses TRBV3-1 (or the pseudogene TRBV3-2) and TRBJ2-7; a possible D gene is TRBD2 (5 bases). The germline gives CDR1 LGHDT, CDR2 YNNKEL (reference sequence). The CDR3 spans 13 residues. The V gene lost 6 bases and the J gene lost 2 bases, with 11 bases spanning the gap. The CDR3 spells CASSDYKTYEQYF. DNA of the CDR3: TGTGCCAGCAGTGACTACAAAACCTACGAGCAGTACTTC.

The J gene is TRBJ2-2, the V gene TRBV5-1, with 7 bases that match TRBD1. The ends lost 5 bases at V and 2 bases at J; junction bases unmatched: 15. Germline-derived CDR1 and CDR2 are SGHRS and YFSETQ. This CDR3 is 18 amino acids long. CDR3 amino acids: CASRSRVTGTVNTGELFF. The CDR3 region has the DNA TGCGCCAGCAGGTCGCGCGTGACCGGGACAGTAAACACCGGGGAGCTGTTTTTT.

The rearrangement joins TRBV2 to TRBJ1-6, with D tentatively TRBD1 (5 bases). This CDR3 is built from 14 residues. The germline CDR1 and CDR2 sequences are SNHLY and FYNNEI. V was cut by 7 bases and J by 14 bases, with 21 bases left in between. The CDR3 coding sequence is TGTGCCAGCATAGGTCGGCAGGGTAAAGGGTCCCTCCACTTT. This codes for CASIGRQGKGSLHF.

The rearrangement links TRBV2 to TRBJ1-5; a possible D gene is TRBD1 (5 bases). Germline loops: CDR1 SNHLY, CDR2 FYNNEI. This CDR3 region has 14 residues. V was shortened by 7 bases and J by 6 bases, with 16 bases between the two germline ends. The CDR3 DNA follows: TGTGCCAGCAAGTCGACAGCCACAGGTCAGCCCCAGCATTTT. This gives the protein CASKSTATGQPQHF.

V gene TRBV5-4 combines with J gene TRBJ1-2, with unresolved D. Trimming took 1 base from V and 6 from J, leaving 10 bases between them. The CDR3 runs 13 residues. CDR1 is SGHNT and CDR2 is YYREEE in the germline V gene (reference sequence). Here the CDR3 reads CASSLSRGDGYTF. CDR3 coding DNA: TGTGCCAGCAGCTTGAGTCGTGGAGATGGCTACACCTTC.

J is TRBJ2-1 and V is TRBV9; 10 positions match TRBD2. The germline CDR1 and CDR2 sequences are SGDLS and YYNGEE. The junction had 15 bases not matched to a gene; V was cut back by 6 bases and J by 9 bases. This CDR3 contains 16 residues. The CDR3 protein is CASTRSGLAGAIEQFF. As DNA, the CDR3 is TGTGCCAGCACCCGATCCGGGCTAGCGGGAGCGATTGAGCAGTTCTTC.

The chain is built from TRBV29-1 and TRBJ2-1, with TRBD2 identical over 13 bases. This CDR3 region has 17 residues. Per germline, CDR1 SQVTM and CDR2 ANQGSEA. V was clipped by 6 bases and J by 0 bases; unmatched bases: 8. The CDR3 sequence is CSVTPRLAGGSYNEQFF. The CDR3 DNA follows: TGCAGCGTGACACCCCGACTAGCGGGGGGCTCCTACAATGAGCAGTTCTTC.

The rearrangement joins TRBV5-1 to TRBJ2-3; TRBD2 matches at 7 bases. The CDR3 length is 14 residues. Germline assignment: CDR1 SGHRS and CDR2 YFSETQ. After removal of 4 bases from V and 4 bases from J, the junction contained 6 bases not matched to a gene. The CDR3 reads CASSRAAGPDTQYF. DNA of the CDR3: TGCGCCAGCAGCCGAGCAGCGGGACCAGATACGCAGTATTTT.

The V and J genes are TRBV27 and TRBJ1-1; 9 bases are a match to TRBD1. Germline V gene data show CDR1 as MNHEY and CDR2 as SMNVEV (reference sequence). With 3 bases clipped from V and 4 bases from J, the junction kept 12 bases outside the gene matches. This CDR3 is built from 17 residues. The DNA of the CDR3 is TGTGCCAGCAGTTTCGGGACAGGGAGCGTTGGGGTCACTGAAGCTTTCTTT. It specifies CASSFGTGSVGVTEAFF.

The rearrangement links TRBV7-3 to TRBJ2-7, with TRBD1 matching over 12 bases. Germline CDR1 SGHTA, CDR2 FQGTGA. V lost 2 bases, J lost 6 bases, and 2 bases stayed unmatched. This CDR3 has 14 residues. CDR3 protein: CASSLGGQGAEQYF. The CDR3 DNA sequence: TGTGCCAGCAGCTTAGGGGGACAGGGGGCCGAGCAGTACTTC.

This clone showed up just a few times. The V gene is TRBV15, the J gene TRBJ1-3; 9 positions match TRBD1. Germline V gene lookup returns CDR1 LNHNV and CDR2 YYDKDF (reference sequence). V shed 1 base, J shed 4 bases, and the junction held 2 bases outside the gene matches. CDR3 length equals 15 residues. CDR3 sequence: CATSRGTGDGNTIYF. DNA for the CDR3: TGTGCCACCAGCAGAGGGACAGGGGACGGAAACACCATATATTTT. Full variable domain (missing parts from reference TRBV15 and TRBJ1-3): DAMVIQNPRYQVTQFGKPVTLSCSQTLNHNVMYWYQQKSSQAPKLLFHYYDKDFNNEADTPDNFQSRRPNTSFCFLDIRSPGLGDTAMYLCATSRGTGDGNTIYFGEGSWLTVV.

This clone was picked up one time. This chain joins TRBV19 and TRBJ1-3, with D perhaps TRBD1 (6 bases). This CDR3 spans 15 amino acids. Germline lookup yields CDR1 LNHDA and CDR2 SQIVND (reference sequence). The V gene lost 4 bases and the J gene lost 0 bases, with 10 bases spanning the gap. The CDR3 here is CASSTRQASGNTIYF. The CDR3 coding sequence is TGTGCCAGTAGTACCCGACAGGCCTCTGGAAACACCATATATTTT.

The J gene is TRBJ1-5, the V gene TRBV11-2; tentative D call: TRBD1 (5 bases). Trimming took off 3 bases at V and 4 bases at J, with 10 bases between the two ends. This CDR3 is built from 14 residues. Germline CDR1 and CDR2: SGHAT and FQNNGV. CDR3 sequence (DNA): TGTGCCAGCAGCTTTGCAGGGATTAATCAGCCCCAGCATTTT. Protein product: CASSFAGINQPQHF.